A selection of T cell receptor beta chains follows, all from one sample in a study of human T cells and chemical hapten exposure. MiXCR, run by TCRdb on the RACE reads, gives a single entry per CDR3 protein. This table holds around 300,000 distinct CDR3 sequences, 5.5% to 8% found once. This specimen consisted of whole blood, obtained in connection with sensitization to the hapten diphenylcyclopropenone (DPC). These receptors all come from a woman aged 18-29 years with alopecia areata. Some clones in this sample may be carry-over from other donors' samples. The CDR3 runs from the conserved cysteine through the conserved F or W. A D gene is named only where the DNA matches it firmly. Clone size is shown for a subset of rows, as once, few, many or a class of expanded clone.

V: TRBV6-6; J: TRBJ2-2; D: -; size: few; length: 16; DNA: TGTGCCAGCAGTCAAGCGGGCCTTGGTAGGGGCGGGGAGCTGTTTTTT; CDR3: CASSQAGLGRGGELFF
V: TRBV6-6; J: TRBJ1-2; D: TRBD1; size: few; length: 15; DNA: TGTGCCACCCGAACGGGACAGGGGATGAAATATGGCTACACCTTC; CDR3: CATRTGQGMKYGYTF
V: TRBV25-1; J: TRBJ2-3; D: -; size: -; length: 14; DNA: TGTGCCAGCAGTGAATTCGGGCGCACAGATACGCAGTATTTT; CDR3: CASSEFGRTDTQYF
V: TRBV6-2/TRBV6-3; J: TRBJ1-5; D: -; size: -; length: 15; DNA: TGTGCCAGCAGTTGGGTGGGGCAAGGCAATCAGCCCCAGCATTTT; CDR3: CASSWVGQGNQPQHF
V: TRBV12-3/TRBV12-4; J: TRBJ1-5; D: -; size: -; length: 16; DNA: TGTGCCAGCAGCTCCGGGAGCGACAGGAGGAATCAGCCCCAGCATTTT; CDR3: CASSSGSDRRNQPQHF
V: TRBV20-1; J: TRBJ1-4; D: -; size: few; length: 12; DNA: TGCAGTGCCGTGGACCTTAATGAAAAACTGTTTTTT; CDR3: CSAVDLNEKLFF
V: TRBV20-1; J: TRBJ1-1; D: -; size: -; length: 12; DNA: TGCAGTGCTAGCACTGACAACACTGAAGCTTTCTTT; CDR3: CSASTDNTEAFF
V: TRBV6-2/TRBV6-3; J: TRBJ2-7; D: -; size: -; length: 14; DNA: TGTGCCAGCAGTTACGGCGGGACAGTGAGCGAGCAGTACTTC; CDR3: CASSYGGTVSEQYF
V: TRBV10-3; J: TRBJ1-5; D: -; size: few; length: 15; DNA: TGTGCCATCAGTGAGGGATACTTGAGGCTACAGCCCCAGCATTTT; CDR3: CAISEGYLRLQPQHF
V: TRBV6-5; J: TRBJ2-1; D: TRBD2; size: many; length: 15; DNA: TGTGCCAGCAGTTACGAGCTAGCGGGTTACAATGAGCAGTTCTTC; CDR3: CASSYELAGYNEQFF
V: TRBV20-1; J: TRBJ2-3; D: TRBD2; size: many; length: 14; DNA: TGCAGTGCCCCTGCTAGCGGGGGGGCATATACGCAGTATTTT; CDR3: CSAPASGGAYTQYF